This T cell receptor beta chain was sequenced for a study of blood T cell repertoires in COVID-19. Study-level background: COVID-19 samples from acute and convalescent phases originated in the United States, Italy and Spain.

Authors' processing steps: Amplification from reference gene primers served as the basis for estimated nucleated cell counts. The assay was immunoSEQ multiplex PCR, and TCRdb's table has in-frame clones only and misses some. Clone size and V and J calls were adopted from that table, with D and trimming inferred from the DNA. The table has approximately 240,000 clones, about 88% seen once. V lost 6 bases to trimming and J lost 10 bases; unmatched junction nucleotides: 11. The CDR3 runs to 15 residues. Germline V lookup: CDR1 LNHNV, CDR2 YYDKDF (reference sequence). The receptor was isolated from a woman aged 40 to 50 who had recovered from COVID-19. This chain links TRBV15 with TRBJ1-4; 10 bases map to TRBD1. Input material: peripheral blood. The CDR3 loop is CATRASPDRGGKLFF. The CDR3, as DNA: TGTGCCACCAGGGCCTCACCGGACAGGGGGGGAAAACTGTTTTTT.